This T cell receptor beta chain was sequenced for a study of shared clonotypes between healthy human individuals. Study-level background: The study enrolled a couple of women and a few men aged 18 to 49.

The V gene lost 1 base and the J gene lost 8 bases, with 17 bases spanning the gap. CDR1 is MDHEN, CDR2 SYDVKM, per germline. This CDR3 is built from 15 residues. Some clones are missing from TCRdb's copy, which holds only in-frame ones; the method was immunoSEQ multiplex PCR. This table has roughly 500,000 clones, around 80% appearing once. Each of the donors was a healthy adult who was HIV-negative and had not had a recent acute infection or vaccination. Caucasian adults living in Nashville, Tennessee, provided all samples. For unsorted samples, genomic DNA was extracted from roughly 100 million PBMCs.

This rearrangement joins TRBV28 to TRBJ1-2; D possibly corresponds to TRBD1 (6 bases). The source material was PBMCs. The receptor was isolated from a woman between 35 and 50 years old in good health. Some clones in this sample may be carry-over from other donors' samples. This CDR3 reads CASSLSLRQDLGYTF. CDR3 in DNA: TGTGCCAGCAGTTTATCCCTTAGACAGGATCTCGGCTACACCTTC.